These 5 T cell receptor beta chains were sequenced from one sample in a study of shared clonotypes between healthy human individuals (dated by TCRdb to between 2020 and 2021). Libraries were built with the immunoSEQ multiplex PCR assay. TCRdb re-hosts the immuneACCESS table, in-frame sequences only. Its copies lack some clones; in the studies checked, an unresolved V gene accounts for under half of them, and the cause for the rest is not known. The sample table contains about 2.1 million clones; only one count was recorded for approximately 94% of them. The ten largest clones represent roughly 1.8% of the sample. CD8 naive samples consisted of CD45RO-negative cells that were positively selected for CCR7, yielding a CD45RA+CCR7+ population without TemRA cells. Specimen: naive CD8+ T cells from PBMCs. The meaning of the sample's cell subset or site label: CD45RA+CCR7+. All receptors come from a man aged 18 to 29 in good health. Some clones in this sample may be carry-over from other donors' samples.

CDR3 region: CSVELGSGYYNEQFF. Here the CDR3 DNA reads TGCAGCGTTGAATTGGGTAGCGGTTACTACAATGAGCAGTTCTTC. This chain links TRBV29-1 with TRBJ2-1; the D gene is possibly TRBD2 (6 bases). Per germline, CDR1 SQVTM and CDR2 ANQGSEA. The CDR3 contains 15 residues. Trimming stripped 2 bases from V and 3 bases from J, with 14 bases between.

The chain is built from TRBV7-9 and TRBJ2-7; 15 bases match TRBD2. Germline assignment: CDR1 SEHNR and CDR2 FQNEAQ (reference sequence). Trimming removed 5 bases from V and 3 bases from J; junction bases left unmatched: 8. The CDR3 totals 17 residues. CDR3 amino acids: CASSPPGLAGGIYEQYF. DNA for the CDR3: TGTGCCAGCAGCCCGCCGGGACTAGCGGGAGGCATCTACGAGCAGTACTTC.

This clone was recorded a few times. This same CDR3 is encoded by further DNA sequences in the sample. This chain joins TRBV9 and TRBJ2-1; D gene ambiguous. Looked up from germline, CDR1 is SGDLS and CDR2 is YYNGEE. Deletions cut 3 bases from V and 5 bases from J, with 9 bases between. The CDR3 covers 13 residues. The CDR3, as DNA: TGTGCCAGCAGCGGTGGACCCAACAATGAGCAGTTCTTC. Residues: CASSGGPNNEQFF.

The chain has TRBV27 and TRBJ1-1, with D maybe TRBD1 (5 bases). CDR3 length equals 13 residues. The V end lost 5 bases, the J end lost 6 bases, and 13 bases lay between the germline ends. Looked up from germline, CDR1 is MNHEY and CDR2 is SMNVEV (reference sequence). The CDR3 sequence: CASSPGGSAEAFF. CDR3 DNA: TGTGCCAGCAGTCCTGGGGGAAGCGCTGAAGCTTTCTTT.

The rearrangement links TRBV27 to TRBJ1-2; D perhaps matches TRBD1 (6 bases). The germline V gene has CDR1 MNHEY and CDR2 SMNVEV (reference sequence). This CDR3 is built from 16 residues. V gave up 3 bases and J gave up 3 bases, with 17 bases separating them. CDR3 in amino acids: CASSFGFGTRDYGYTF. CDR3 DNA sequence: TGTGCCAGCAGTTTTGGGTTCGGGACACGGGACTATGGCTACACCTTC.